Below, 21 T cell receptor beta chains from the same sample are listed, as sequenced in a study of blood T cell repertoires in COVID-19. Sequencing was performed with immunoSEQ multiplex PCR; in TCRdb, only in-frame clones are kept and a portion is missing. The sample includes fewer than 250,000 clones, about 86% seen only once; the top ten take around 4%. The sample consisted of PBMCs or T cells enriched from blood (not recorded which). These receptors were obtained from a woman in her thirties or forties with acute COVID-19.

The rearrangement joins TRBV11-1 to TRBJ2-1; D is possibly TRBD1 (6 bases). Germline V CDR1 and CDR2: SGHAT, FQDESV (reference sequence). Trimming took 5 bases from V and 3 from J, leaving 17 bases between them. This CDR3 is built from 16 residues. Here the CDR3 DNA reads TGTGCCAGCAGCACGGAGACAGGTACCTTCTACAATGAGCAGTTCTTC. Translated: CASSTETGTFYNEQFF.

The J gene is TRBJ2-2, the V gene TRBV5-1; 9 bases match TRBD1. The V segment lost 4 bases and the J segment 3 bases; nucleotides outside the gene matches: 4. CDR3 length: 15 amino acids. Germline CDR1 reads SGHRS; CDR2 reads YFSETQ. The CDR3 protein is CASSVNRGHTGELFF. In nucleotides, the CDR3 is TGCGCCAGCAGCGTAAACAGGGGGCACACCGGGGAGCTGTTTTTT.

The CDR3 here is CASSPDRVEGYTF. CDR3 sequence (DNA): TGTGCCAGCAGCCCGGACAGGGTCGAAGGCTACACCTTC. The chain carries TRBV7-9 and TRBJ1-2; 8 bases fit TRBD1. After removal of 5 bases from V and 8 bases from J, the junction contained 7 bases not matched to a gene. The germline CDR1 and CDR2 sequences are SEHNR and FQNEAQ (reference sequence). CDR3 size: 13 residues.

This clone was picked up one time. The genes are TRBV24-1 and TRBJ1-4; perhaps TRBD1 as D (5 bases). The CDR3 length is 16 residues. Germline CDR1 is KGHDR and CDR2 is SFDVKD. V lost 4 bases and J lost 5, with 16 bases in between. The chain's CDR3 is CATSESSGPRNEKLFF. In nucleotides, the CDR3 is TGTGCCACCAGTGAGTCATCAGGGCCGAGGAATGAAAAACTGTTTTTT.

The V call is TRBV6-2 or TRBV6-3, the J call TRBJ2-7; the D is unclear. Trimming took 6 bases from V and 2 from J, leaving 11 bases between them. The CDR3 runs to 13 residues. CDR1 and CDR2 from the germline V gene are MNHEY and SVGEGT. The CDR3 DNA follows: TGTGCCAGCAGCCTTGGGCTGACCTACGAGCAGTACTTC. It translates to CASSLGLTYEQYF.

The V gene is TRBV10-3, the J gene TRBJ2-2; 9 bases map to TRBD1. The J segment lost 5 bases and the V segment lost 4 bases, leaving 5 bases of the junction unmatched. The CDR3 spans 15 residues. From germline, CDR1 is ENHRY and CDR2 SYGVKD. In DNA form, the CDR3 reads TGTGCCATCAGTGCAGGACAGGGGAGGACCGGGGAGCTGTTTTTT. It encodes CAISAGQGRTGELFF.

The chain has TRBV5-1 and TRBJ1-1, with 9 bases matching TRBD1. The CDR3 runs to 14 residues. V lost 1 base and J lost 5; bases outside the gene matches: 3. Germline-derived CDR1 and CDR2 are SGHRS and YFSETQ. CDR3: CASSLKTGGTEAFF. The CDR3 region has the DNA TGCGCCAGCAGCTTGAAGACAGGGGGGACTGAAGCTTTCTTT.

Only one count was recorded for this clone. Here the CDR3 reads CAISGGAGGGEQYF. The CDR3 coding sequence is TGTGCCATCAGCGGGGGGGCAGGGGGGGGCGAGCAGTACTTC. The chain recombines TRBV10-3 with TRBJ2-7, with a tentative D call TRBD2 (8 bases). V was clipped by 6 bases and J by 6 bases, with 18 bases between them. CDR3 length: 14 residues. Per the germline V gene, CDR1 is ENHRY and CDR2 is SYGVKD.

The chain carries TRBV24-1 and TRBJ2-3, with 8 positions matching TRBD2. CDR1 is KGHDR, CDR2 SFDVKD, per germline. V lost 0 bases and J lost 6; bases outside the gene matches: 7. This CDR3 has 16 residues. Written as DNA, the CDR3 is TGTGCCACCAGTGATTTGCGTCGGGAGGGCGGGGATACGCAGTATTTT. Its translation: CATSDLRREGGDTQYF.

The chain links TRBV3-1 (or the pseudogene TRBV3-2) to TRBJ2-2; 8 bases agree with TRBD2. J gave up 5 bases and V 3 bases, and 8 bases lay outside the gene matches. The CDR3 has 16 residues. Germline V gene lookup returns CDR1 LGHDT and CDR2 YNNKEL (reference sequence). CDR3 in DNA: TGTGCCAGCAGCCATGATGGAGCGGGGGAAACCGGGGAGCTGTTTTTT. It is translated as CASSHDGAGETGELFF.

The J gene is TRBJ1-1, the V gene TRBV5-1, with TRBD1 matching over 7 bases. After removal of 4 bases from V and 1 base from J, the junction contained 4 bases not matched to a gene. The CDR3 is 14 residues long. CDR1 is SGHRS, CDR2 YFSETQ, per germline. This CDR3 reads CASSPGTANTEAFF. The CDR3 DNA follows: TGCGCCAGCAGCCCCGGGACAGCGAACACTGAAGCTTTCTTT.

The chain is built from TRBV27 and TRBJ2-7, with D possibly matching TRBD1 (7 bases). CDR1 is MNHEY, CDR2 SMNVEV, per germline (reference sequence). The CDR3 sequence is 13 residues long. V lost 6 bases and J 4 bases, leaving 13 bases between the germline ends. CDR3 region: CASREGARYEQYF. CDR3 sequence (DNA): TGTGCCAGCAGGGAGGGGGCTAGGTACGAGCAGTACTTC.

The CDR3 loop reads CASSPRAGEQFF. CDR3 in DNA: TGTGCCAGCAGTCCCCGCGCGGGTGAGCAGTTCTTC. The rearrangement joins TRBV12-3 or TRBV12-4 to TRBJ2-1, with D maybe TRBD2 (5 bases). V was clipped by 5 bases and J by 9 bases, with 11 bases between them. The CDR3 contains 12 residues.

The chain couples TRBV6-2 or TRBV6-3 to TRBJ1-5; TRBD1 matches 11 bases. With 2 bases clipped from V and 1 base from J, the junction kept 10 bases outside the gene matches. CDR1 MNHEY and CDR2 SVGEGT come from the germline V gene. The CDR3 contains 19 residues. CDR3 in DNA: TGTGCCAGCAGTTACCTCCGGACAGGGGGCCTCAGGAGCAATCAGCCCCAGCATTTT. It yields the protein CASSYLRTGGLRSNQPQHF.

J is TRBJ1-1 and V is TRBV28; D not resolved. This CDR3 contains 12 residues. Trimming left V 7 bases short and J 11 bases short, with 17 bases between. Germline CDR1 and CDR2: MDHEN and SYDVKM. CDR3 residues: CASNTPRGSAFF. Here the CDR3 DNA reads TGTGCCAGCAATACCCCGCGGGGAAGTGCTTTCTTT.

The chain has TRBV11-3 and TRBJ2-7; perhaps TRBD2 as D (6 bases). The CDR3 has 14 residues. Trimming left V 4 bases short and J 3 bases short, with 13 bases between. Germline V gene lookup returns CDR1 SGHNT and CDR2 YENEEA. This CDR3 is CASSSYSGGYEQYF. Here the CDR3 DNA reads TGTGCCAGCAGCTCATATTCCGGGGGCTACGAGCAGTACTTC.

In DNA form, the CDR3 reads TGCAGCGTCGAAAAACAAGAGAACACTGAAGCTTTCTTT. It encodes CSVEKQENTEAFF. The rearrangement uses TRBV29-1 and TRBJ1-1; D call uncertain. Germline V gene data show CDR1 as SQVTM and CDR2 as ANQGSEA. Trimming took off 6 bases at V and 1 base at J, with 12 bases between the two ends. This CDR3 comprises 13 residues.

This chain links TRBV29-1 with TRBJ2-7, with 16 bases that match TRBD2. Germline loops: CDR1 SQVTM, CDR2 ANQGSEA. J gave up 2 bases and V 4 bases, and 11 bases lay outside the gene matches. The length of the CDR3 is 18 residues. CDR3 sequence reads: CSVGGPGLAGGPTYEQYF. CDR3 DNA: TGCAGCGTTGGGGGTCCGGGACTAGCGGGAGGGCCGACCTACGAGCAGTACTTC.

The CDR3 nucleotides are TGTGCCAGCAGTTTGTCGACAGGTTATATCAGGGTTTTGTACTTC. Translation: CASSLSTGYIRVLYF. V and J are TRBV27 and TRBJ2-5, with D perhaps matching TRBD1 (6 bases). The germline gives CDR1 MNHEY, CDR2 SMNVEV (reference sequence). V was pared by 3 bases and J by 13 bases, with 24 bases between. This CDR3 is 15 amino acids long.

The CDR3 DNA is TGTGCCAGCAGCTTACCGGGGACAGGGGTGGTGGAGACCCAGTACTTC. Encoded protein: CASSLPGTGVVETQYF. This rearrangement joins TRBV7-9 to TRBJ2-5; 10 bases line up with TRBD1. The V segment lost 2 bases and the J segment 5 bases; nucleotides outside the gene matches: 8. The CDR3 covers 16 residues. The germline gives CDR1 SEHNR, CDR2 FQNEAQ (reference sequence).

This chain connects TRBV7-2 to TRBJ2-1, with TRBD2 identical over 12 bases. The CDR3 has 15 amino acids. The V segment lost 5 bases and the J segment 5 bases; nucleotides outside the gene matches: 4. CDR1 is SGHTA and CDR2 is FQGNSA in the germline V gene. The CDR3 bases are TGTGCCAGCAGCCTCGGACTAGCGGGAAACAATGAGCAGTTCTTC. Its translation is CASSLGLAGNNEQFF. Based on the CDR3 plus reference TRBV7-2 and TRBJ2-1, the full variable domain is GAGVSQSPSNKVTEKGKDVELRCDPISGHTALYWYRQSLGQGLEFLIYFQGNSAPDKSGLPSDRFSAERTGGSVSTLTIQRTQQEDSAVYLCASSLGLAGNNEQFFGPGTRLTVL.